Presented here are 32 T cell receptor beta chains from one specimen sequenced in a study of shared clonotypes between healthy human individuals. Only in-frame clones appear in the TCRdb table, and some are missing; sequencing was by immunoSEQ multiplex PCR. This repertoire shows nearly 1,000,000 clones, 76% found once; its top ten account for 1.5%. The sample was memory CD4+ T cells sorted from blood. Subset noted: CD45RA-negative fraction. All receptors derive from a man younger than 30 in good health.

This clone was observed a single time. This rearrangement joins TRBV5-4 to TRBJ1-1; TRBD1 might be the D (5 bases). Germline-derived CDR1 and CDR2 are SGHNT and YYREEE (reference sequence). V was shortened by 4 bases and J by 0 bases, with 16 bases between the two germline ends. The CDR3 consists of 16 residues. The CDR3 sequence is CASSLTWTNMNTEAFF. The CDR3, as DNA: TGTGCCAGCAGCCTAACCTGGACAAACATGAACACTGAAGCTTTCTTT.

The table lists this clone with a few counts. The rearrangement joins TRBV4-1 to TRBJ2-1; 13 bases fit TRBD2. The CDR3 runs to 18 residues. Trimming at V came to 8 bases and at J to 5 bases, leaving 15 bases not matched to a gene. CDR1 is MGHRA and CDR2 is YSYEKL in the germline V gene. The CDR3 region has the DNA TGCGCCAGCCGTGGACTAGCGGGAGCGAGGGATTCAAACAATGAGCAGTTCTTC. Translated: CASRGLAGARDSNNEQFF.

This clone has a single count. This chain links TRBV19 with TRBJ2-7; possibly TRBD1 for D (6 bases). The ends were cut back, 4 bases at V and 3 bases at J, with 13 bases in the middle. CDR3 length: 14 residues. Germline V gene lookup returns CDR1 LNHDA and CDR2 SQIVND (reference sequence). In nucleotides, the CDR3 is TGTGCCAGTAGTAAGGGGGTCGGTGGCTACGAGCAGTACTTC. This codes for CASSKGVGGYEQYF.

The CDR3 region has the DNA TGTGCCAGTACCGGGACTAGCGGGAGCACAGATACGCAGTATTTT. Its protein is CASTGTSGSTDTQYF. The rearrangement joins TRBV6-1 to TRBJ2-3, with 12 bases that match TRBD2. Germline trimming cut 9 bases from V and 0 bases from J; bases unmatched to any gene: 4. The CDR3 has 15 amino acids. Germline V gives CDR1 MNHNS, CDR2 SASEGT.

This chain uses TRBV2 with TRBJ1-6, with 7 bases that match TRBD1. This CDR3 contains 16 residues. V trimming: 1 base; J trimming: 7 bases; junction bases outside the gene matches: 7. From germline, CDR1 is SNHLY and CDR2 FYNNEI. The CDR3 protein is CASSEESGGQNSPLHF. Here the CDR3 DNA reads TGTGCCAGCAGTGAAGAGTCAGGGGGGCAAAATTCACCCCTCCACTTT.

The V and J genes are TRBV11-3 and TRBJ2-1, with D tentatively TRBD1 (5 bases). Germline-derived CDR1 and CDR2 are SGHNT and YENEEA. The V and J ends lost 1 base and 6 bases respectively, with 13 bases between them. The CDR3 runs to 15 residues. CDR3 nucleotides: TGTGCCAGCAGCTTAGGGGCAGGGTTCGGCAATGAGCAGTTCTTC. This encodes CASSLGAGFGNEQFF.

CDR3 sequence: CASSQQTGALAKNIQYF. The CDR3 DNA is TGCGCCAGCAGCCAACAGACAGGGGCCCTAGCCAAAAACATTCAGTACTTC. J is TRBJ2-4 and V is TRBV4-1; the match to TRBD1 covers 8 bases. Unmatched junction bases numbered 6, after V lost 2 bases and J lost 0 bases. The CDR3 extends over 17 amino acids. Germline CDR1 reads MGHRA; CDR2 reads YSYEKL.

The chain joins TRBV9 to TRBJ2-3; possibly TRBD1 for D (6 bases). This CDR3 has 13 amino acids. V gave up 2 bases and J gave up 4 bases, with 8 bases separating them. Looked up from germline, CDR1 is SGDLS and CDR2 is YYNGEE. This CDR3 is CASSVSGADTQYF. As DNA, the CDR3 is TGTGCCAGCAGCGTTTCAGGGGCAGATACGCAGTATTTT.

This clone was counted between two and nine times. The chain links TRBV10-3 to TRBJ1-1; the match to TRBD1 covers 7 bases. CDR3 length: 14 residues. With 6 bases clipped from V and 0 bases from J, the junction kept 4 bases outside the gene matches. Germline V gene sequence: CDR1 ENHRY, CDR2 SYGVKD. The CDR3 DNA is TGTGCCATCAGCCATGACAGGGTGAACACTGAAGCTTTCTTT. It specifies CAISHDRVNTEAFF.

This rearrangement joins TRBV2 to TRBJ2-5; 9 bases are a match to TRBD1. Trimming cost V 6 bases and J 5 bases; bases outside gene matches: 10. Germline V lookup: CDR1 SNHLY, CDR2 FYNNEI. This CDR3 contains 15 residues. The DNA for the CDR3 is TGTGCCAGCAGGCAGTCGGGACAGGGCCGGGAGACCCAGTACTTC. Translated, it gives CASRQSGQGRETQYF.

The chain employs TRBV5-6 and TRBJ2-1; possibly TRBD2 for D (5 bases). V was pared by 2 bases and J by 5 bases, with 26 bases between. This CDR3 is 19 amino acids long. The germline V gene encodes CDR1 SGHDT and CDR2 YYEEEE. CDR3 amino acids: CASSFESLERVMRDNEQFF. The CDR3 nucleotides are TGTGCCAGCAGCTTTGAGTCACTAGAAAGGGTCATGAGGGACAATGAGCAGTTCTTC.

This clone was seen a handful of times. The chain employs TRBV19 and TRBJ2-5; D may be TRBD1 (6 bases). This CDR3 has 13 amino acids. CDR1 LNHDA and CDR2 SQIVND come from the germline V gene (reference sequence). Between the trimmed V and J ends, which lost 6 bases and 5 bases, there was a span of 13 bases. In nucleotides, the CDR3 is TGTGCCAGTAGCGATACAGGGCGGGAGACCCAGTACTTC. This translates into CASSDTGRETQYF. Looking up the rest from reference TRBV19 and TRBJ2-5 gives the full variable domain: DGGITQSPKYLFRKEGQNVTLSCEQNLNHDAMYWYRQDPGQGLRLIYYSQIVNDFQKGDIAEGYSVSREKKESFPLTVTSAQKNPTAFYLCASSDTGRETQYFGPGTRLLVL.

This clone showed up just once. J is TRBJ2-5 and V is TRBV5-1; D perhaps matches TRBD2 (6 bases). The germline gives CDR1 SGHRS, CDR2 YFSETQ. The ends were cut back, 0 bases at V and 7 bases at J, with 13 bases in the middle. The CDR3 spans 14 residues. CDR3 coding DNA: TGCGCCAGCAGCTTGGGGCAGGTGGGAGGGACCCAGTACTTC. It encodes CASSLGQVGGTQYF. Full variable domain (remainder filled in from reference TRBV5-1 and TRBJ2-5): KAGVTQTPRYLIKTRGQQVTLSCSPISGHRSVSWYQQTPGQGLQFLFEYFSETQRNKGNFPGRFSGRQFSNSRSEMNVSTLELGDSALYLCASSLGQVGGTQYFGPGTRLLVL.

The chain employs TRBV6-6 and TRBJ2-5; perhaps TRBD1 as D (5 bases). The CDR3 contains 15 residues. Germline CDR1 is MNHNY and CDR2 is SVGAGI (reference sequence). Trimming took off 6 bases at V and 2 bases at J, with 16 bases between the two ends. The CDR3 sequence: CASSQNPRQQETQYF. The CDR3 DNA reads as TGTGCCAGCAGCCAGAACCCCCGACAGCAAGAGACCCAGTACTTC.

J is TRBJ2-5 and V is TRBV7-8; possibly TRBD2 for D (5 bases). Trimming stripped 4 bases from V and 2 bases from J, with 11 bases between. The length of the CDR3 is 14 residues. CDR1 and CDR2 (germline): SGHVS, FQNEAQ. This CDR3 reads CASSSVGRQETQYF. CDR3 in DNA: TGTGCCAGCAGCTCCGTGGGGAGACAAGAGACCCAGTACTTC.

This clone was counted ten times or more. The chain employs TRBV29-1 and TRBJ1-2; D possibly corresponds to TRBD1 (5 bases). Trimming stripped 7 bases from V and 4 bases from J, with 13 bases between. CDR1 is SQVTM and CDR2 is ANQGSEA in the germline V gene. The CDR3 has 12 amino acids. The CDR3 bases are TGCAGCGGGGGCAGGGAGGGCTATGGCTACACCTTC. It codes for CSGGREGYGYTF.

This sequence joins TRBV12-5 and TRBJ1-1; no clear D. Trimming stripped 1 base from V and 1 base from J, with 7 bases between. CDR1 LGHNT and CDR2 FRNRAP come from the germline V gene. CDR3 length: 14 amino acids. CDR3 residues: CASGLAGSNTEAFF. CDR3 bases: TGTGCTAGTGGTTTGGCAGGATCGAACACTGAAGCTTTCTTT.

This rearrangement joins TRBV10-3 to TRBJ2-7; tentative D call: TRBD1 (6 bases). Germline CDR1 reads ENHRY; CDR2 reads SYGVKD. V lost 10 bases and J 1 base, leaving 8 bases between the germline ends. The CDR3 sequence is 11 residues long. The CDR3 nucleotides are TGTGCCACAGGGGATTCCTACGAGCAGTACTTC. Its protein product is CATGDSYEQYF.

This clone was detected only a few times. The V and J genes are TRBV10-3 and TRBJ1-4; D perhaps matches TRBD1 (6 bases). CDR1 ENHRY and CDR2 SYGVKD come from the germline V gene. CDR3 length: 15 residues. V was shortened by 2 bases and J by 8 bases, with 15 bases between the two germline ends. This CDR3 reads CAISEPTGSNEKLFF. The CDR3 DNA sequence: TGTGCCATCAGTGAGCCCACAGGGAGTAACGAAAAACTGTTTTTT.

The J gene is TRBJ2-3, the V gene TRBV2; unclear D gene. CDR1 is SNHLY and CDR2 is FYNNEI in the germline V gene. The CDR3 has 11 residues. V was cut by 8 bases and J by 5 bases, with 8 bases left in between. CDR3 loop: CASEDVDTQYF. CDR3 DNA: TGTGCCAGCGAGGACGTAGATACGCAGTATTTT.

The J gene is TRBJ1-4, the V gene TRBV7-9; D may be TRBD1 (5 bases). Trimming took 2 bases from V and 4 from J, leaving 8 bases between them. The CDR3 covers 14 residues. Germline assignment: CDR1 SEHNR and CDR2 FQNEAQ (reference sequence). The CDR3 loop is CASSLRQSNEKLFF. The CDR3 DNA follows: TGTGCCAGCAGCTTACGACAGAGTAATGAAAAACTGTTTTTT.

V usage is TRBV19 and J usage is TRBJ2-5; the D is unclear. The V end lost 1 base, the J end lost 1 base, and 7 bases lay between the germline ends. The CDR3 is 14 amino acids. The germline V gene has CDR1 LNHDA and CDR2 SQIVND (reference sequence). This CDR3 reads CASSIGTLQETQYF. The CDR3 DNA reads as TGTGCCAGTAGTATAGGTACACTCCAAGAGACCCAGTACTTC.

This chain uses TRBV6-5 with TRBJ2-7; TRBD2 agrees at 9 bases. Germline values: CDR1 MNHEY, CDR2 SVGAGI. V was pared by 6 bases and J by 5 bases, with 11 bases of the junction left unmatched. CDR3 length equals 15 residues. The CDR3 loop reads CASRYLTSGIDEQYF. CDR3 DNA sequence: TGTGCCAGCAGGTACCTGACTAGCGGCATTGACGAGCAGTACTTC.

DNA of the CDR3: TGTGCCAGCAGCTTGGACAGGGTCGGCTACACCTTC. Translating gives CASSLDRVGYTF. The genes are TRBV5-4 and TRBJ1-2; tentatively, D is TRBD1 (6 bases). V gave up 0 bases and J gave up 8 bases, with 8 bases separating them. The CDR3 covers 12 residues. The germline gives CDR1 SGHNT, CDR2 YYREEE (reference sequence). Drawing the rest from reference TRBV5-4 and TRBJ1-2, the complete variable domain is ETGVTQSPTHLIKTRGQQVTLRCSSQSGHNTVSWYQQALGQGPQFIFQYYREEENGRGNFPPRFSGLQFPNYSSELNVNALELDDSALYLCASSLDRVGYTFGSGTRLTVV.

This clone appeared many times. The chain combines TRBV6-4 with TRBJ2-3, with a tentative D call TRBD2 (6 bases). V was cut by 0 bases and J by 5 bases, with 12 bases left in between. The CDR3 consists of 15 residues. The germline CDR1 and CDR2 sequences are MRHNA and SNTAGT. CDR3 sequence: CASSDSSGSLDTQYF. Written as DNA, the CDR3 is TGTGCCAGCAGTGACTCGTCCGGGAGTTTAGATACGCAGTATTTT.

The J gene is TRBJ1-1, the V gene TRBV5-1; tentative D call: TRBD1 (6 bases). The CDR3 is made up of 17 amino acids. V lost 2 bases, J lost 3 bases, and 20 bases lay in between. Germline loops: CDR1 SGHRS, CDR2 YFSETQ. Here the CDR3 DNA reads TGCGCCAGCAGCTTTAACTTGCGGGGGCCCCCCTACACTGAAGCTTTCTTT. This sequence encodes CASSFNLRGPPYTEAFF. Using reference TRBV5-1 and TRBJ1-1 for the parts outside the CDR3, the full variable domain is KAGVTQTPRYLIKTRGQQVTLSCSPISGHRSVSWYQQTPGQGLQFLFEYFSETQRNKGNFPGRFSGRQFSNSRSEMNVSTLELGDSALYLCASSFNLRGPPYTEAFFGQGTRLTVV.

This clone was counted ten times or more. The chain couples TRBV4-1 to TRBJ2-2; D call uncertain. The germline V gene encodes CDR1 MGHRA and CDR2 YSYEKL. V was clipped by 0 bases and J by 7 bases, with 0 bases between them. This CDR3 is built from 11 residues. The CDR3 protein is CASSQDGELFF. The CDR3 coding sequence is TGCGCCAGCAGCCAAGACGGGGAGCTGTTTTTT.

This clone was found a few times. This sequence joins TRBV5-1 and TRBJ2-3; D tentatively reads TRBD1 or TRBD2 (5 bases each). V lost 0 bases and J lost 5, with 16 bases in between. Germline lookup yields CDR1 SGHRS and CDR2 YFSETQ. The CDR3 extends over 16 amino acids. The CDR3 sequence is CASSLEPGRREDTQYF. The CDR3 DNA reads TGCGCCAGCAGCTTGGAACCGGGGCGCCGAGAAGATACGCAGTATTTT.

The CDR3 DNA follows: TGCGCCAGCAGTGGGCCCGGCATGAACACTGAAGCTTTCTTT. This encodes CASSGPGMNTEAFF. The chain is built from TRBV10-2 and TRBJ1-1; D gene uncertain. The V and J ends lost 4 bases and 0 bases respectively, with 9 bases between them. This CDR3 contains 14 residues. CDR1 is WSHSY and CDR2 is SAAADI in the germline V gene.

A single count supports this clone. The chain has TRBV18 and TRBJ2-7; maybe TRBD2 (6 bases). The CDR3 contains 13 residues. With 4 bases removed from V and 2 bases from J, the gap between germline ends came to 9 bases. Germline loops: CDR1 KGHSH, CDR2 LQKENI. The CDR3 reads CASSRGTAYEQYF. DNA for the CDR3: TGTGCCAGCTCACGCGGGACCGCCTACGAGCAGTACTTC.

In its sample, this clone was seen a few times. The chain recombines TRBV11-3 with TRBJ2-3, with 7 positions matching TRBD1. The CDR3 has 15 amino acids. CDR1 and CDR2 (germline): SGHNT, YENEEA. V shed 1 base, J shed 5 bases, and the junction held 6 bases outside the gene matches. CDR3 coding DNA: TGTGCCAGCAGCTTAGGGACAGGTGCGGGAGATACGCAGTATTTT. The encoded protein is CASSLGTGAGDTQYF.

This chain joins TRBV10-2 and TRBJ2-3, with 10 nucleotides matching TRBD2. CDR1 is WSHSY and CDR2 is SAAADI in the germline V gene. V dropped 8 bases and J dropped 14; count of bases not matched to a gene: 13. CDR3 length equals 13 residues. CDR3 region: CASVRSGGDDRYF. For the CDR3, the DNA is TGCGCCAGCGTACGGAGCGGGGGGGATGATCGGTATTTT.